This T cell receptor (beta chain) was captured by sequencing in a study of response to subunit inactivated influenza vaccine. Whole-study results and caveats: Authors suggested each seasonal flu vaccination may recruit only limited numbers of new T cells.

From the RT-PCR reads, TCRdb called clonotypes with MiXCR, one entry per CDR3 protein. The sample shows 750,000 to 850,000 distinct CDR3 sequences, approximately 17% of them seen only once. Trimming took 7 bases from V and 2 from J; bases not matched to a gene: 2. The germline gives CDR1 DFQATT, CDR2 SNEGSKA (reference sequence). The CDR3 spans 13 residues. This clonotype showed up many times. The antigen is not known. The gene calls are TRBV20-1 and TRBJ2-3; 11 positions match TRBD2. This material consisted of PBMCs from blood, taken roughly 5 days after vaccination. The receptor was derived from a man in his forties or fifties who received an inactivated influenza vaccine. CDR3 bases: TGCAGTGTGACTAGCGGGAACACAGATACGCAGTATTTT. Amino acid sequence: CSVTSGNTDTQYF.